One and the same sample provided the 18 T cell receptor beta chains below, sequenced in a study of T cells after yellow fever vaccination (dated by TCRdb to between 2018 and 2021). Library generation was performed with 5' RACE. Sequencer: Illumina HiSeq 2500. TCRdb cleaned the public reads at Q25 with fastp, built clones with MiXCR and kept in-frame beta chains. Here each entry gathers all rows of one CDR3 protein and keeps the most common genes and DNA. This sample is represented by about 330,000 distinct CDR3 sequences; around 8.1% of them were singletons. Roughly a sixth of the sample rests with the top ten. The treatment or condition label on this specimen signifies: live attenuated yellow fever vaccine strain. This material consisted of PBMCs, taken roughly 45 days after the first yellow fever vaccination. The receptors stem from a man aged 18 to 30 who received the YFV17D yellow fever vaccine.

This clonotype was counted only a few times. The rearrangement joins TRBV5-6 to TRBJ2-2; D possibly corresponds to TRBD1 (6 bases). The CDR3 totals 16 residues. Germline assignment: CDR1 SGHDT and CDR2 YYEEEE. V shed 4 bases and J shed 3 bases, with 16 bases lying between them. CDR3 DNA sequence: TGTGCCAGCAGCCCTTATCAGGGGTTCGACACCGGGGAGCTGTTTTTT. This translates into CASSPYQGFDTGELFF.

This chain uses TRBV10-3 with TRBJ2-4; D perhaps matches TRBD1 (6 bases). The germline V gene has CDR1 ENHRY and CDR2 SYGVKD. This CDR3 has 20 residues. The V and J ends lost 4 bases and 4 bases respectively, with 29 bases between them. The CDR3 spells CAISASHTGIFLGRKNIQYF. CDR3 nucleotides: TGTGCCATCAGTGCATCACACACAGGGATCTTTTTAGGCCGGAAAAACATTCAGTACTTC.

This clonotype was picked up many times. V and J are TRBV28 and TRBJ1-2; 7 nucleotides match TRBD1. CDR1 and CDR2 from the germline V gene are MDHEN and SYDVKM. CDR3 size: 12 residues. Losses at the gene ends were 6 bases for V and 8 bases for J; bases not matched to a gene: 6. The CDR3 region has the DNA TGTGCCAGCAGCATTCCGGGACAGGGCTACACCTTC. Its protein product is CASSIPGQGYTF.

There are many counts of this clonotype. V is TRBV5-1 and J is TRBJ2-1; no firm D call. With 5 bases removed from V and 4 bases from J, the gap between germline ends came to 4 bases. CDR1 is SGHRS and CDR2 is YFSETQ in the germline V gene. The CDR3 runs 11 residues. The CDR3 nucleotides are TGCGCCAGCAGGGAATACAATGAGCAGTTCTTC. Protein: CASREYNEQFF.

The V call is TRBV6-1, the J call TRBJ1-2, with D perhaps matching TRBD1 (5 bases). The CDR3 sequence is 14 residues long. The V gene's germline CDR1 is MNHNS and CDR2 SASEGT. V was pared by 5 bases and J by 0 bases, with 10 bases between. CDR3 sequence: CASSRDGSNYGYTF. The CDR3 bases are TGTGCCAGCAGTCGGGACGGGTCTAACTATGGCTACACCTTC.

This clonotype was recorded a few times. The V and J genes are TRBV20-1 and TRBJ2-3; 15 bases match TRBD2. V lost 2 bases and J lost 3; bases outside the gene matches: 3. CDR1 DFQATT and CDR2 SNEGSKA come from the germline V gene (reference sequence). The CDR3 runs 16 residues. The CDR3 DNA reads as TGCAGTGCTAGACCCGGACTAGCGGGGGGGACAGATACGCAGTATTTT. It is translated as CSARPGLAGGTDTQYF.

V gene TRBV29-1 combines with J gene TRBJ1-2; 9 positions agree with TRBD1. Germline CDR1 is SQVTM and CDR2 is ANQGSEA. The CDR3 runs to 13 residues. J gave up 5 bases and V 3 bases, and 4 bases lay outside the gene matches. CDR3 amino acids: CSVEKDRGYGYTF. CDR3 bases: TGCAGCGTTGAGAAGGACAGGGGTTATGGCTACACCTTC.

The rearrangement links TRBV12-3 or TRBV12-4 to TRBJ2-5, with 10 bases lining up with TRBD1. The CDR3 has 15 residues. The ends lost 5 bases at V and 2 bases at J; junction bases unmatched: 5. CDR3 in amino acids: CASSDPGQGQETQYF. CDR3 bases: TGTGCCAGCAGTGATCCGGGACAGGGGCAAGAGACCCAGTACTTC.

This clonotype was seen a few times. This chain links TRBV5-1 with TRBJ1-1, with TRBD1 as a possible D gene (5 bases). The CDR3 is 18 amino acids. The germline gives CDR1 SGHRS, CDR2 YFSETQ. The V end was cut by 4 bases, the J end by 0 bases, with 22 bases between. The CDR3 nucleotides read TGCGCCAGCAGCCTATCACAGGACGCACTGGCCTTGAACACTGAAGCTTTCTTT. It specifies CASSLSQDALALNTEAFF.

The rearrangement uses TRBV5-1 and TRBJ2-5; D is unresolved. The germline V gene has CDR1 SGHRS and CDR2 YFSETQ. The V end was cut by 4 bases, the J end by 3 bases, with 13 bases between. CDR3 length: 14 amino acids. The CDR3: CASSNDPGKETQYF. CDR3 coding DNA: TGCGCCAGCAGCAACGACCCGGGTAAAGAGACCCAGTACTTC.

This clonotype was seen a few times. The chain has TRBV5-1 and TRBJ1-4; unclear D gene. Per germline, CDR1 SGHRS and CDR2 YFSETQ. The CDR3 consists of 15 residues. V was cut by 1 base and J by 1 base, with 8 bases left in between. The CDR3 sequence: CASSLSPGTNEKLFF. CDR3 DNA: TGCGCCAGCAGCTTGTCCCCCGGAACTAATGAAAAACTGTTTTTT. Full variable domain (remainder filled in from reference TRBV5-1 and TRBJ1-4): KAGVTQTPRYLIKTRGQQVTLSCSPISGHRSVSWYQQTPGQGLQFLFEYFSETQRNKGNFPGRFSGRQFSNSRSEMNVSTLELGDSALYLCASSLSPGTNEKLFFGSGTQLSVL.

This clonotype was seen a few times. This sequence joins TRBV20-1 and TRBJ2-5; D uncertain. The germline V gene has CDR1 DFQATT and CDR2 SNEGSKA (reference sequence). The CDR3 runs 15 residues. V lost 0 bases to trimming and J lost 0 bases, with 11 bases between them. Here the CDR3 DNA reads TGCAGTGCTAGAGATATAGCAGATTACCAAGAGACCCAGTACTTC. It is translated as CSARDIADYQETQYF.

The rearrangement uses TRBV6-1 and TRBJ1-1; D gene ambiguous. The germline gives CDR1 MNHNS, CDR2 SASEGT. The CDR3 is 17 amino acids. Trimming took 7 bases from V and 6 from J, leaving 27 bases between them. The CDR3 reads CASNKPLLKGEVAEAFF. DNA for the CDR3: TGTGCCAGCAATAAACCCCTGCTGAAGGGTGAGGTGGCTGAAGCTTTCTTT.

This clonotype turned up a few times. The chain couples TRBV12-3 or TRBV12-4 to TRBJ1-5, with D tentatively TRBD1 (5 bases). The CDR3 covers 15 residues. V was cut by 3 bases and J by 2 bases, with 11 bases left in between. CDR3 residues: CASSFGQGGNQPQHF. CDR3 coding DNA: TGTGCCAGCAGTTTCGGGCAGGGAGGCAATCAGCCCCAGCATTTT.

This clonotype was detected a few times. The CDR3 loop reads CAISDNGGDGYTF. The CDR3 DNA follows: TGTGCCATCAGTGATAATGGGGGCGATGGCTACACCTTC. This chain joins TRBV10-3 and TRBJ1-2, with D possibly matching TRBD1 (6 bases). This CDR3 has 13 amino acids. V was shortened by 3 bases and J by 6 bases, with 11 bases between the two germline ends. Germline lookup yields CDR1 ENHRY and CDR2 SYGVKD.

This clonotype was seen a handful of times. The chain has TRBV28 and TRBJ2-1; 7 bases map to TRBD1. V shed 5 bases and J 2 bases; nucleotides not matched to a gene: 15. The germline V gene encodes CDR1 MDHEN and CDR2 SYDVKM. CDR3 length: 18 residues. The CDR3 region is CASSAGTAFLGAYNEQFF. The CDR3 nucleotides are TGTGCCAGCAGTGCCGGGACAGCCTTTTTAGGCGCCTACAATGAGCAGTTCTTC.

This clonotype was picked up a small number of times. This chain uses TRBV14 with TRBJ1-1; unclear D gene. CDR1 and CDR2 (germline): SGHDN, FVKESK. The CDR3 loop spans 14 amino acids. V lost 0 bases to trimming and J lost 5 bases, with 10 bases between them. The DNA of the CDR3 is TGTGCCAGCAGCCAAGATCCCGGCGGGACTGAAGCTTTCTTT. Translation gives CASSQDPGGTEAFF.

This chain connects TRBV12-3 or TRBV12-4 to TRBJ2-7, with TRBD1 as a possible D gene (6 bases). V was pared by 1 base and J by 2 bases, with 9 bases between. CDR3 length equals 14 residues. For the CDR3, the DNA is TGTGCCAGCAGTTTAGGGGACAAGGCCTACGAGCAGTACGTC. Its translation is CASSLGDKAYEQYV.